This is a list of T cell receptor beta chains from one sample in a study of tumor-infiltrating lymphocytes in primary liver carcinoma. TCRdb redid the calling of the multiplex PCR reads with MiXCR, one entry per CDR3 protein. Of about 310,000 distinct CDR3 sequences listed, 65% were seen once; the top ten hold roughly 8.6%. Sequencing used peripheral blood. The receptors here all came from a man aged 35 to 55 with primary liver carcinoma and hepatitis B virus infection. The CDR3 runs from the conserved cysteine through the conserved F or W. D genes are given only for firm matches. A clone size is listed for some rows: how often the clone was seen (once, few, many), or a class if it is expanded.

clone_size d_call j_call v_call cdr3_nt cdr3_aa
. TRBD2 TRBJ2-3 TRBV28 TGTGCCAGCTCACTTATCGGGAGGACTAGCACAGATACGCAGTATTTT CASSLIGRTSTDTQYF
. TRBD1 TRBJ1-2 TRBV12-3/TRBV12-4 TGTGTCACCGGACAGGGAGGCGTGAGTGGCTACACCTTC CVTGQGGVSGYTF
. TRBD1 TRBJ1-2 TRBV6-2/TRBV6-3 TGTGCCAGCAGACAGACAGGGGGCGTCTATGGCTACACCTTC CASRQTGGVYGYTF
. TRBD2 TRBJ2-1 TRBV4-1 TGCGCCAGCAGTCACCCGATTGGACGGAGACTAGCGGGACCCGACAATGAGCAGTTCTTC CASSHPIGRRLAGPDNEQFF
. TRBD2 TRBJ2-7 TRBV7-8 TGTGCCAGCAGCTTAAGACTAGCGGGGACCTACGAGCAGTACTTC CASSLRLAGTYEQYF
. TRBD2 TRBJ2-5 TRBV20-1 TGCAGTGCCCCCGGACTAGCGGGAGAGACCCAGTACTTC CSAPGLAGETQYF
. . TRBJ2-5 TRBV5-4 TGTGCCAGCAGCTCCCCAGGGAATGTCGGGCAAGAGACCCAGTACTTC CASSSPGNVGQETQYF
few . TRBJ2-1 TRBV5-6 TGTGCCAGCAGCTTTCTGGTCAGTGAGCAGTTCTTC CASSFLVSEQFF
many . TRBJ2-2 TRBV5-5 TGTGCCAGCAGCTTGTTGGAGGTGAACACCGGGGAGCTGTTTTTT CASSLLEVNTGELFF
. . TRBJ2-3 TRBV4-1 TGCGCCAGCAACCAAGAAGGGCGGGGAACCCGGGATACGCAGTATTTT CASNQEGRGTRDTQYF
few TRBD1 TRBJ2-1 TRBV28 TGTGCCAGCAGTTTGTTGACAGGGTCCTACAATGAGCAGTTCTTC CASSLLTGSYNEQFF
. TRBD1 TRBJ1-1 TRBV6-5 TGTGCCAGCAGTTACTGGGGACAGGGGATCATTGAAGCTTTCTTT CASSYWGQGIIEAFF
many TRBD2 TRBJ2-1 TRBV4-2 TGTGCCACCACCCCTTCGGTAGCGGGAGGGGGTGAGCAGTTCTTC CATTPSVAGGGEQFF
. . TRBJ1-6 TRBV5-6 TGTGCCAGCAGCTTCCTGAATTCACCCCTCCACTTT CASSFLNSPLHF
many . TRBJ2-5 TRBV6-5 TGTGCCAGCAGTTCCCCTGGGGAGACCCAGTACTTC CASSSPGETQYF
. . TRBJ2-1 TRBV6-1 TGTGCCAGCAGTGACGCGGCGGCGGGCTACGATGAGCAGTTCTTC CASSDAAAGYDEQFF
. . TRBJ1-2 TRBV14 TGTTCTAGCAGCCAAGATCCGGGTCGCAAAGGCGGCTACACCTTC CSSSQDPGRKGGYTF
. . TRBJ2-1 TRBV12-2 TGTGCAAGTCGCCCGGAGCAGTTCTTC CASRPEQFF
. . TRBJ2-1 TRBV6-5 TGTGCCAGCAGTTTCGGGGAAGGACTCACCTATCATGAGCAGTTCTTC CASSFGEGLTYHEQFF
. . TRBJ1-2 TRBV4-2 TGTGCCAGCAGCCAAGGAGTCGGGCCCTATGACTACACCTTC CASSQGVGPYDYTF
. . TRBJ2-1 TRBV2 TGTGCCACCCTTCTGAGCGAGGATAATGAGCAGTTCTTC CATLLSEDNEQFF
. TRBD2 TRBJ2-2 TRBV6-1 TGTGCCAACAGTGATTTAGCGGGAAACACCAGGGAGCTGTTTTTT CANSDLAGNTRELFF
many TRBD1 TRBJ1-5 TRBV12-3/TRBV12-4 TGTGCCAGCAGGCCCGGACAGGGGGCGGGTCAGCCCCAGCATTTT CASRPGQGAGQPQHF
. TRBD2 TRBJ2-3 TRBV11-3 TGTGCCAGCAGCCCGGGGGGACTCCAGGGCGCAACGAAGTATTTT CASSPGGLQGATKYF
. TRBD2 TRBJ2-1 TRBV11-3 TGTGCCAGTAGATTAGAAGCGGGGGCCAAGGAGCAGTTCTTC CASRLEAGAKEQFF
. TRBD2 TRBJ2-3 TRBV28 TGTGCCAGCAGACCGTGGGAAAGCGGGAGAGATACGCAGTATTTT CASRPWESGRDTQYF
many TRBD2 TRBJ2-1 TRBV29-1 TGCAGCGTTGTGAGAACTAGCGGGAGGGTCTACAATGAGCAGTTCTTC CSVVRTSGRVYNEQFF
many TRBD2 TRBJ2-3 TRBV4-1 TGCGCCAGCAGCCTTGGGACTAGCGGGCTCACAGATACGCAGTATTTT CASSLGTSGLTDTQYF
. . TRBJ2-3 TRBV11-2 TGTGCCAGCAGCTTATTATGTGATAGCACAGACACGCAGTATTTT CASSLLCDSTDTQYF
. . TRBJ1-3 TRBV7-9 TGTGCCAGCAGCGGCAGGGGAATGGGATCTGGAAACACCATATATTTT CASSGRGMGSGNTIYF
many TRBD1 TRBJ1-1 TRBV5-5 TGTGCCAGCAGCTTGGCGGGGGCAGGGGGCTACACTGAAGCTTTCTTT CASSLAGAGGYTEAFF
. . TRBJ1-2 TRBV12-3/TRBV12-4 TGTGCCAGCGGAACGTCTGGGGGATTTAACAATGGCTGCACCTTC CASGTSGGFNNGCTF
many . TRBJ2-3 TRBV10-2 TGCGCCAGCAGTGAGTCGTGGGACTCCTCCACCACAGATACGCAGTATTTT CASSESWDSSTTDTQYF
. . TRBJ2-7 TRBV5-4 TGTGCCAGCAGCTTATGGGTGGCGGGGGAGCAGTACTTC CASSLWVAGEQYF
few . TRBJ2-7 TRBV5-6 TGTGCCAGCAGCCCGGACCTTCAAGGGGGCGAGCAGTACTTC CASSPDLQGGEQYF
many . TRBJ2-7 TRBV6-1 TGTGCCAGCAAACTCACAGTTACGTCCTACGAGCAGTACTTC CASKLTVTSYEQYF
many TRBD2 TRBJ2-1 TRBV4-3 TGCGCCAGCAGCCAAGATCAACTAGCGGGATACAATGAGCAGTTCTTC CASSQDQLAGYNEQFF